This T cell receptor (beta chain) was captured in a study of shared clonotypes between healthy human individuals. The study, taken as a whole, reports: Generation probability values for non-shared clonotypes were lower than those for clonotypes shared by all four donors.

This clone was seen only once. Its target is not known. Profiled with immunoSEQ multiplex PCR; TCRdb holds only in-frame clones, not every one. The sample has under 1,100,000 clones, approximately 72% seen once; the top ten hold approximately 1.5%. Division of CD4+ cells produced a CD45RA+ naive subset and a CD45RA-negative memory subset. Germline loops: CDR1 MNHEY, CDR2 SVGAGI. CDR3 length equals 14 residues. Trimming removed 3 bases at V and 4 bases at J, with 10 bases between. Input material: memory CD4+ T cells sorted from blood. As to subset: CD45RA-negative fraction. The receptor's source is a man aged 18 to 35 in good health. The V call is TRBV6-5, the J call TRBJ1-5; D unresolved. The CDR3 spells CASSYRRGNQPQHF. The CDR3 region has the DNA TGTGCCAGCAGTTATCGCCGGGGTAATCAGCCCCAGCATTTT.